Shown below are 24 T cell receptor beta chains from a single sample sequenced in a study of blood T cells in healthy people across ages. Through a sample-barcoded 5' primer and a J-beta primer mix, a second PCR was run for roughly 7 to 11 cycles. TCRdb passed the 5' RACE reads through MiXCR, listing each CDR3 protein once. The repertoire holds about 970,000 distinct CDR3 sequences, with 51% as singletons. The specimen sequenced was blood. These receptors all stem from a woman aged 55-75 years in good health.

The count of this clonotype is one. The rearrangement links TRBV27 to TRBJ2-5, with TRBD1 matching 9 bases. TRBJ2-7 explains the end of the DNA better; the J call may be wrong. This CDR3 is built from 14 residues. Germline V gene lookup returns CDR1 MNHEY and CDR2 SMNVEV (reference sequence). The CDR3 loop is CAAGGTGKWYEQYF. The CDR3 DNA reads TGTGCCGCAGGAGGGACAGGGAAATGGTACGAGCAGTACTTC.

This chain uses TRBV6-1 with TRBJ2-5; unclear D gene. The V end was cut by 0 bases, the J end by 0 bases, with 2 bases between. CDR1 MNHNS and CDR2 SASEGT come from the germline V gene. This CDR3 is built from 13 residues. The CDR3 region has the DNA TGTGCCAGCAGTGAAGCCTACCAAGAGACCCAGTACTTC. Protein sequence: CASSEAYQETQYF.

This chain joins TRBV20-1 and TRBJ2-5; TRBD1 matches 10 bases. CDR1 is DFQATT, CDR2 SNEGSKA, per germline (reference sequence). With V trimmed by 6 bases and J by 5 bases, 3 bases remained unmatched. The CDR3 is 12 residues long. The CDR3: CSADRGVETQYF. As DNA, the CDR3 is TGCAGTGCGGACAGGGGGGTGGAGACCCAGTACTTC.

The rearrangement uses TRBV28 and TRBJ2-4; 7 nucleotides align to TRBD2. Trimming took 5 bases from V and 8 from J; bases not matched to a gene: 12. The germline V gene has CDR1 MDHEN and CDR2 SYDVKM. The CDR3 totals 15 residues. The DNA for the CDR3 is TGTGCCAGCAGTGTAACGGCGGGAGTGAAGGACATTCAGTACTTC. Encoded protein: CASSVTAGVKDIQYF.

The CDR3 loop reads CASSPLYRAGAFF. The CDR3 DNA reads TGCGCCAGCAGCCCACTCTACAGGGCTGGAGCTTTCTTT. The chain has TRBV4-1 and TRBJ1-1; tentatively, D is TRBD1 (6 bases). Trimming pared 4 bases from V and 10 bases from J, leaving 16 bases between. CDR1 is MGHRA, CDR2 YSYEKL, per germline. This CDR3 contains 13 residues.

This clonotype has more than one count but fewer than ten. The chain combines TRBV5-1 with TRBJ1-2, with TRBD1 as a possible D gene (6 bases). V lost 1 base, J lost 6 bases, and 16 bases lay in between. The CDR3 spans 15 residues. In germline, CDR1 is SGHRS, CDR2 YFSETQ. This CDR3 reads CASSLRTVTHDGYTF. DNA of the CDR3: TGCGCCAGCAGCTTGAGGACAGTTACCCACGATGGCTACACCTTC. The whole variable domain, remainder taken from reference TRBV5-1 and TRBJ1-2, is KAGVTQTPRYLIKTRGQQVTLSCSPISGHRSVSWYQQTPGQGLQFLFEYFSETQRNKGNFPGRFSGRQFSNSRSEMNVSTLELGDSALYLCASSLRTVTHDGYTFGSGTRLTVV.

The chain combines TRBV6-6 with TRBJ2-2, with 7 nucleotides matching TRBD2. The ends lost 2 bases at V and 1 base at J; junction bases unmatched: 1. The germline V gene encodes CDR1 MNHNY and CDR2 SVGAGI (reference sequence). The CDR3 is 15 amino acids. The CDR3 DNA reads TGTGCCAGCAGTTACGGGGGGGGGAACACCGGGGAGCTGTTTTTT. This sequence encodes CASSYGGGNTGELFF.

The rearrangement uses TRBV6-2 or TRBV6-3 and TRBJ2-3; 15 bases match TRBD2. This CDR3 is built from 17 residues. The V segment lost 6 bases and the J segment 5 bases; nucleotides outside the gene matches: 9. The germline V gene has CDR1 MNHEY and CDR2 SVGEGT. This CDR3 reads CASSRRTSGRAGDTQYF. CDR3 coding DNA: TGTGCCAGCAGCCGTAGGACTAGCGGGAGGGCCGGAGATACGCAGTATTTT.

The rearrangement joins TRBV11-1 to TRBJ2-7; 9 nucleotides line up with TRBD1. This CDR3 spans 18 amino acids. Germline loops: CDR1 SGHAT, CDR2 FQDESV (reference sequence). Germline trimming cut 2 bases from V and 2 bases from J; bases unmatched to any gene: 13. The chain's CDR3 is CASSLWPPGQGVAYEQYF. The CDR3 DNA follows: TGTGCCAGCAGCTTATGGCCCCCGGGACAGGGTGTTGCCTACGAGCAGTACTTC.

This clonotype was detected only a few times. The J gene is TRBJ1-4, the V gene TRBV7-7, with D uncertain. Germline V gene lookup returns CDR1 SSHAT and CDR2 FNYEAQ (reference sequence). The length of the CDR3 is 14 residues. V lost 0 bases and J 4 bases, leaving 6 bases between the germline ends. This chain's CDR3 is CASSLAGLNEKLFF. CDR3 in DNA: TGTGCCAGCAGCTTAGCAGGGCTTAATGAAAAACTGTTTTTT.

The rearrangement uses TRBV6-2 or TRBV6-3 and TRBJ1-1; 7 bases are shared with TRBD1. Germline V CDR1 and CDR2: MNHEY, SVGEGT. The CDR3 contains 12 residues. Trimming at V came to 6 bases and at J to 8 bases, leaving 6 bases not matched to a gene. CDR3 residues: CASRNLDREAFF. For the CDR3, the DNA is TGTGCCAGCAGGAACCTGGACAGGGAAGCTTTCTTT.

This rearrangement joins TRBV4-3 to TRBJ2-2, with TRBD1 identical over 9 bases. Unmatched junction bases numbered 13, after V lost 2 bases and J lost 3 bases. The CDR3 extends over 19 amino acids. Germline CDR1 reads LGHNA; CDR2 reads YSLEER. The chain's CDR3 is CASSQSKPHRTGDTGELFF. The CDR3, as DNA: TGCGCCAGCAGCCAATCAAAGCCCCACCGGACAGGGGACACCGGGGAGCTGTTTTTT.

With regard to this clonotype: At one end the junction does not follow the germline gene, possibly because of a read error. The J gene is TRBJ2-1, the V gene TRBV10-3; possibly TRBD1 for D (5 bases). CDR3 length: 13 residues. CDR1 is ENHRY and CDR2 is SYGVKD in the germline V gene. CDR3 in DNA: TGTGCCAGCAGTCGATTACAGGACCCTGAGCAGTTCTTC. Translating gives CASSRLQDPEQFF.

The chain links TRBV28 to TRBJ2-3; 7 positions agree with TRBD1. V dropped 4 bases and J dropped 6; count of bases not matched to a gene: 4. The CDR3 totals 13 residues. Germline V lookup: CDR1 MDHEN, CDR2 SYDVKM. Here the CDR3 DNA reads TGTGCCAGCAGTTGGACAGGTTCGGATACGCAGTATTTT. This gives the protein CASSWTGSDTQYF.

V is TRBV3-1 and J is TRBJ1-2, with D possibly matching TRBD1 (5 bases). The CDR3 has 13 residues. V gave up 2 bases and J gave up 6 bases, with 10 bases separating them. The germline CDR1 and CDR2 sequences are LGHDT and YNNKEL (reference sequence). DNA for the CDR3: TGTGCCAGCAGCCAACAGGGTCACGATGGCTACACCTTC. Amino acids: CASSQQGHDGYTF.

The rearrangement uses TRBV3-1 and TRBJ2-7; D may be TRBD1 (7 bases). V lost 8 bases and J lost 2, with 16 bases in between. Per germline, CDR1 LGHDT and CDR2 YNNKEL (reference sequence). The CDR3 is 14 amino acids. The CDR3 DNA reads TGTGCCAGCCAGGGCGGGACAGACCCCTACGAGCAGTACTTC. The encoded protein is CASQGGTDPYEQYF.

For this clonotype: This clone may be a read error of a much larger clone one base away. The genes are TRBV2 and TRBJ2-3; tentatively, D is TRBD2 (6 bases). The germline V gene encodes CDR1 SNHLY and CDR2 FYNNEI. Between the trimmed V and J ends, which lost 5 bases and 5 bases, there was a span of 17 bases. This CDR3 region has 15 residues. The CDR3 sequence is CASSLQGPAGDTQYF. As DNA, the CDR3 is TGTGCCAGCAGTCTCCAGGGACCAGCGGGAGATACGCAGTATTTT.

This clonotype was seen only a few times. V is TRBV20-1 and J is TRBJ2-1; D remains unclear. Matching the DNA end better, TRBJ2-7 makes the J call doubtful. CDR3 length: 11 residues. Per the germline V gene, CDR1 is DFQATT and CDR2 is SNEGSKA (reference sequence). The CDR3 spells CSAGYNNEQYF. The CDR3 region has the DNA TGCAGTGCTGGATATAACAATGAGCAGTACTTC.

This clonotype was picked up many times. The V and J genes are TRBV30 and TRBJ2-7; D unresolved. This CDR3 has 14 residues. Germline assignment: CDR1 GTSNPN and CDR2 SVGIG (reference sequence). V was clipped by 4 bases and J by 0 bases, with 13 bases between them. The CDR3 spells CAWTPLGSSYEQYF. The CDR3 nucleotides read TGTGCCTGGACCCCCCTTGGCAGCTCCTACGAGCAGTACTTC. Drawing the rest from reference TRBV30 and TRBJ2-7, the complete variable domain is SQTIHQWPATLVQPVGSPLSLECTVEGTSNPNLYWYRQAAGRGLQLLFYSVGIGQISSEVPQNLSASRPQDRQFILSSKKLLLSDSGFYLCAWTPLGSSYEQYFGPGTRLTVT.

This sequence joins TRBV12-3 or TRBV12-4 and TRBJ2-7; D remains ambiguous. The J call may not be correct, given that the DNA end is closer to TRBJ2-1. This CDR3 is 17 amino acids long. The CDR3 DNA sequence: TGTGCCAGCAGTTTGCCGCGTAGGGCGCGAGGCAGCTACGAGCAGTTCTTC. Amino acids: CASSLPRRARGSYEQFF.

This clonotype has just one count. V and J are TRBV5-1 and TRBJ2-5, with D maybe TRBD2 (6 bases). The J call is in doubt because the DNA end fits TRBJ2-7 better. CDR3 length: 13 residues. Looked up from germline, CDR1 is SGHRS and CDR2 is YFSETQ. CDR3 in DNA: TGCGCCAGCAGTTTCGGCGGGGTGGGCGAGCAGTACTTC. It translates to CASSFGGVGEQYF.

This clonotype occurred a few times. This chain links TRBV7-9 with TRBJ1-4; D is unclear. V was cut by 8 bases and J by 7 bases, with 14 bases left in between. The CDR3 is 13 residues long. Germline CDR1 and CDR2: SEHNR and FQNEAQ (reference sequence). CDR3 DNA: TGTGCCAGCGATCCGGAGTTTGGTGAAAAACTGTTTTTT. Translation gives CASDPEFGEKLFF.

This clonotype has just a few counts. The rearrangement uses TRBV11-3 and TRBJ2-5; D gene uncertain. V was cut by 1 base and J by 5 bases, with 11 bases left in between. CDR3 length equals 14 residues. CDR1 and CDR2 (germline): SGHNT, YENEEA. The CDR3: CASSLGVGYETQYF. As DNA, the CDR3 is TGTGCCAGCAGCTTAGGCGTAGGATACGAGACCCAGTACTTC.

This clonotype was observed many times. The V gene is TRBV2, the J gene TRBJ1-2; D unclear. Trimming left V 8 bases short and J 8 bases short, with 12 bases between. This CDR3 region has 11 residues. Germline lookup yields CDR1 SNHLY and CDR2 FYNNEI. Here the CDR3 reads CASREPGGYTF. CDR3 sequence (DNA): TGTGCCAGCCGGGAGCCCGGAGGCTACACCTTC.